The text below deals with one TCR beta chain. The CDR3 is made up of 16 amino acids. Per the germline V gene, CDR1 is LNHDA and CDR2 is SQIVND (reference sequence). V shed 5 bases, J shed 0 bases, and the junction held 9 bases outside the gene matches. Enrolment of Seattle patients took place during active infection, and they were followed longitudinally. Method: immunoSEQ multiplex PCR; TCRdb's copy keeps in-frame clones and lacks some. The sample has a few hundred thousand clones, around nine tenths seen once. This entry belongs to a study of blood T cell repertoires in COVID-19. Study as a whole: In each case, the material was cDNA or gDNA derived from T cells, B-cell-depleted T cells, or PBMCs.

The V call is TRBV19, the J call TRBJ1-1; 7 bases are a match to TRBD1. Material for sequencing was peripheral blood. The TCR sequence derives from a woman between 70 and 85 years old with COVID-19, enrolled during active disease. The DNA of the CDR3 is TGTGCCAGTAGTGCCTCGGGACAGCCCGTGAACACTGAAGCTTTCTTT. Translated, it gives CASSASGQPVNTEAFF.